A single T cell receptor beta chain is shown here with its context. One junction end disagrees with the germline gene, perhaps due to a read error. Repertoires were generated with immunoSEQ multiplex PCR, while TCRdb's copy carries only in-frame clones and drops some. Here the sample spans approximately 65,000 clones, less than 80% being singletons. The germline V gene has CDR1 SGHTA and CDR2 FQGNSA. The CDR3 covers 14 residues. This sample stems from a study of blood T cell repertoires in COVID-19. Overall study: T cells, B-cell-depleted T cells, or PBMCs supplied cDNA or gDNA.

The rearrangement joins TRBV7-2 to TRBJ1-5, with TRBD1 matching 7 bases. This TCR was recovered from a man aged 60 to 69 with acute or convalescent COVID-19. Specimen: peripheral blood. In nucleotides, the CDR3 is TGTGCCAGCAGTTTAGTCCCGGGACAGCAGCCCCAGCATTTT. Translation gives CASSLVPGQQPQHF. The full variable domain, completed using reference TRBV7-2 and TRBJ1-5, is GAGVSQSPSNKVTEKGKDVELRCDPISGHTALYWYRQSLGQGLEFLIYFQGNSAPDKSGLPSDRFSAERTGGSVSTLTIQRTQQEDSAVYLCASSLVPGQQPQHFGDGTRLSIL.